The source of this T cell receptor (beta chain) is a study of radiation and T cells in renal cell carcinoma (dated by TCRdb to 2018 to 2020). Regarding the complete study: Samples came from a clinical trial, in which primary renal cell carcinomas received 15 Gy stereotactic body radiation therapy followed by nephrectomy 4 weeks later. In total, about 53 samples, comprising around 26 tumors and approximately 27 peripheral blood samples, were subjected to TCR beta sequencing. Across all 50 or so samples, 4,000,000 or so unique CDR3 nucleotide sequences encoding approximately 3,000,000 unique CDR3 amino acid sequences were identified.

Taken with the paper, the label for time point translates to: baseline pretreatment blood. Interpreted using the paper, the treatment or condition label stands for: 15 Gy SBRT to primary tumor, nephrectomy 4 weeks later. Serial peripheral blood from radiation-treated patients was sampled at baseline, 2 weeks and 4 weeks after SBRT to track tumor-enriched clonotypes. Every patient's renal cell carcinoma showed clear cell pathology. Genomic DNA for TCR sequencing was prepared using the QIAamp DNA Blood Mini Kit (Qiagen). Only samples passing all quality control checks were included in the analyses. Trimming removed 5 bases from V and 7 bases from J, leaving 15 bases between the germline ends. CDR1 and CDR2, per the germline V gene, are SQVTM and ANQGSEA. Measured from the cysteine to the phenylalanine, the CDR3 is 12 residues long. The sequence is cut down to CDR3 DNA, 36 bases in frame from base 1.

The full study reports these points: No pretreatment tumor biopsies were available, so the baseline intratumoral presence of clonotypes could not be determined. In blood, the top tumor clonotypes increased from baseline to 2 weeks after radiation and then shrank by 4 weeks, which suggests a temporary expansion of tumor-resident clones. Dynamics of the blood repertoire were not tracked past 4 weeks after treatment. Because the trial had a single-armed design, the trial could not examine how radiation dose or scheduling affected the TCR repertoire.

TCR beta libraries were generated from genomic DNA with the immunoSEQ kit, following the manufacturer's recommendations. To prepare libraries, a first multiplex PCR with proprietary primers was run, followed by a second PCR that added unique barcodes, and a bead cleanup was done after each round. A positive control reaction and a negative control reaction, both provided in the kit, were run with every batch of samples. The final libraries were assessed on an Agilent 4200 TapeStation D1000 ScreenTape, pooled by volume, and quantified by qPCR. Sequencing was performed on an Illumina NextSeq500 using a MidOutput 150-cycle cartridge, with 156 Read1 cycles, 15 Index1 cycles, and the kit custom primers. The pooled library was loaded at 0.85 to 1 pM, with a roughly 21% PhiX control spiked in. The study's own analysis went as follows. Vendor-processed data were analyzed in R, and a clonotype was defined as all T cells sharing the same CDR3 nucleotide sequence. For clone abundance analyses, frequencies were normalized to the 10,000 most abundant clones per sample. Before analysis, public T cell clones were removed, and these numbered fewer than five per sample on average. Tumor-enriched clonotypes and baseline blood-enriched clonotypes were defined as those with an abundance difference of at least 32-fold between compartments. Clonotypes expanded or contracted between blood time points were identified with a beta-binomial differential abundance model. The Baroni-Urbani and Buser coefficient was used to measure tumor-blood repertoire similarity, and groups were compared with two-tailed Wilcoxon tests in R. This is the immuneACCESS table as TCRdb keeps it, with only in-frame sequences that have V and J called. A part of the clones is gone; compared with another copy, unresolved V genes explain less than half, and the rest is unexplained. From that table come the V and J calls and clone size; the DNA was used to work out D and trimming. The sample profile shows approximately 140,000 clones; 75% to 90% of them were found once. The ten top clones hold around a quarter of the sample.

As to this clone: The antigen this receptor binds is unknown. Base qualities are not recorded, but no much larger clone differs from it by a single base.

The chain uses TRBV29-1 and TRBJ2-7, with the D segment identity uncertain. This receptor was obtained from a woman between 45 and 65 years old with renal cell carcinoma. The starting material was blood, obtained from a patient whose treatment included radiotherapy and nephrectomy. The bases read TGCAGCGTTTCCGACCCGCCCGGGGAGCAGTACTTC. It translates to CSVSDPPGEQYF.